This is a list of T cell receptor beta chains from one sample in a study of blood T cell repertoires in COVID-19. Libraries were prepared by immunoSEQ multiplex PCR; TCRdb keeps only in-frame clonotypes and omits some of them. The data hold 250,000 to 400,000 clones, with 85% to 90% observed a single time. The sample taken for sequencing was peripheral blood. These receptors were collected from a woman aged 25 to 39 with COVID-19, enrolled during active disease. The CDR3 runs from the conserved cysteine through the conserved F or W. A D gene is named only where the DNA matches it firmly. Only part of the rows carry a size: once, few, many, or a class if the clone is expanded.

d_call: .; j_call: TRBJ2-3; cdr3_length: 13; v_call: TRBV5-8; clone_size: .; cdr3_aa: CASSPDFTNTQYF; cdr3_nt: TGTGCCAGCAGCCCGGACTTCACAAATACGCAGTATTTT
d_call: TRBD1; j_call: TRBJ1-5; cdr3_length: 14; v_call: TRBV6-5; clone_size: .; cdr3_aa: CASSRDSLNQPQHF; cdr3_nt: TGTGCCAGCAGTCGGGACAGCCTTAATCAGCCCCAGCATTTT
d_call: TRBD1; j_call: TRBJ2-5; cdr3_length: 13; v_call: TRBV29-1; clone_size: .; cdr3_aa: CSVGGTGAETQYF; cdr3_nt: TGCAGCGTTGGGGGGACAGGGGCTGAGACCCAGTACTTC
d_call: .; j_call: TRBJ2-7; cdr3_length: 13; v_call: TRBV6-5; clone_size: .; cdr3_aa: CASFQGGVHEQYF; cdr3_nt: TGTGCCAGTTTCCAGGGTGGTGTACACGAGCAGTACTTC
d_call: TRBD1; j_call: TRBJ2-3; cdr3_length: 15; v_call: TRBV27; clone_size: .; cdr3_aa: CASSWGQGATDTQYF; cdr3_nt: TGTGCCAGCAGTTGGGGACAGGGGGCAACAGATACGCAGTATTTT
d_call: .; j_call: TRBJ2-2; cdr3_length: 13; v_call: TRBV10-2; clone_size: .; cdr3_aa: CASTNSGPGELFF; cdr3_nt: TGCGCCAGCACCAACAGCGGGCCCGGGGAGCTGTTTTTT
d_call: .; j_call: TRBJ1-5; cdr3_length: 14; v_call: TRBV2; clone_size: .; cdr3_aa: CASSERRDNQPQHF; cdr3_nt: TGTGCCAGCAGTGAGCGCAGGGACAATCAGCCCCAGCATTTT
d_call: .; j_call: TRBJ1-2; cdr3_length: 15; v_call: TRBV6-4; clone_size: .; cdr3_aa: CTSSPGGTRLHGYTF; cdr3_nt: TGTACCAGCAGCCCGGGGGGGACGAGACTCCATGGCTACACCTTC
d_call: .; j_call: TRBJ1-1; cdr3_length: 14; v_call: TRBV28; clone_size: .; cdr3_aa: CASSWVRGQLEAFF; cdr3_nt: TGTGCCAGCAGTTGGGTCAGGGGCCAACTTGAAGCTTTCTTT
d_call: .; j_call: TRBJ1-2; cdr3_length: 13; v_call: TRBV6-2/TRBV6-3; clone_size: .; cdr3_aa: CASSPQGFEGYTF; cdr3_nt: TGTGCCAGCAGCCCACAGGGTTTCGAAGGCTACACCTTC
d_call: .; j_call: TRBJ1-1; cdr3_length: 12; v_call: TRBV19; clone_size: .; cdr3_aa: CASRRGWTEAFF; cdr3_nt: TGTGCCAGTAGACGGGGGTGGACTGAAGCTTTCTTT
d_call: .; j_call: TRBJ1-1; cdr3_length: 12; v_call: TRBV30; clone_size: .; cdr3_aa: CAWSRTYTEAFF; cdr3_nt: TGTGCCTGGAGTCGTACTTACACTGAAGCTTTCTTT
d_call: .; j_call: TRBJ2-7; cdr3_length: 15; v_call: TRBV5-1; clone_size: once; cdr3_aa: CASNSGFGSSYEQYF; cdr3_nt: TGCGCCAGCAATTCCGGGTTCGGGAGCTCCTACGAGCAGTACTTC
d_call: .; j_call: TRBJ1-2; cdr3_length: 14; v_call: TRBV18; clone_size: .; cdr3_aa: CASSPRGEGGGYTF; cdr3_nt: TGTGCCAGCTCACCGAGGGGAGAGGGAGGTGGCTACACCTTC
d_call: TRBD2; j_call: TRBJ2-1; cdr3_length: 19; v_call: TRBV5-4; clone_size: once; cdr3_aa: CASSQGLAANPVKNNEQFF; cdr3_nt: TGTGCCAGCAGCCAGGGACTAGCGGCTAACCCTGTTAAAAACAATGAGCAGTTCTTC
d_call: TRBD2; j_call: TRBJ2-1; cdr3_length: 16; v_call: TRBV3-1/TRBV3-2; clone_size: .; cdr3_aa: CASSQEGLAGYNEQFF; cdr3_nt: TGTGCCAGCAGCCAAGAGGGACTAGCGGGTTACAATGAGCAGTTCTTC
d_call: TRBD2; j_call: TRBJ2-7; cdr3_length: 14; v_call: TRBV6-5; clone_size: .; cdr3_aa: CASRGTSASYEQYF; cdr3_nt: TGTGCCAGCAGGGGGACTAGCGCCTCCTACGAGCAGTACTTC
d_call: .; j_call: TRBJ1-1; cdr3_length: 14; v_call: TRBV6-1; clone_size: .; cdr3_aa: CASSEQGENTEAFF; cdr3_nt: TGTGCCAGCAGTGAACAGGGCGAGAACACTGAAGCTTTCTTT
d_call: .; j_call: TRBJ1-2; cdr3_length: 15; v_call: TRBV5-1; clone_size: .; cdr3_aa: CASSFSGGTVYGYTF; cdr3_nt: TGCGCCAGCAGCTTTTCTGGGGGGACGGTCTATGGCTACACCTTC
d_call: .; j_call: TRBJ2-1; cdr3_length: 12; v_call: TRBV11-2; clone_size: .; cdr3_aa: CASSFGGNEQFF; cdr3_nt: TGTGCCAGCAGCTTTGGCGGAAATGAGCAGTTCTTC
d_call: TRBD2; j_call: TRBJ2-1; cdr3_length: 16; v_call: TRBV11-2; clone_size: .; cdr3_aa: CASSFRDSGSGIEQFF; cdr3_nt: TGTGCCAGCAGCTTTCGGGATAGCGGGAGTGGTATTGAGCAGTTCTTC
d_call: TRBD1; j_call: TRBJ2-1; cdr3_length: 14; v_call: TRBV10-1; clone_size: .; cdr3_aa: CASSAGTVYNEQFF; cdr3_nt: TGCGCCAGCAGTGCCGGGACAGTATACAATGAGCAGTTCTTC
d_call: TRBD2; j_call: TRBJ2-2; cdr3_length: 15; v_call: TRBV10-2; clone_size: .; cdr3_aa: CASRGLAEGNGELFF; cdr3_nt: TGCGCCAGCAGGGGACTAGCGGAGGGGAACGGGGAGCTGTTTTTT
d_call: .; j_call: TRBJ1-5; cdr3_length: 15; v_call: TRBV19; clone_size: .; cdr3_aa: CASSPTGVGNQPQHF; cdr3_nt: TGTGCCAGTAGTCCGACAGGAGTCGGCAATCAGCCCCAGCATTTT
d_call: TRBD1; j_call: TRBJ1-3; cdr3_length: 13; v_call: TRBV5-1; clone_size: .; cdr3_aa: CASSPGQGGTIYF; cdr3_nt: TGCGCCAGCAGCCCCGGACAGGGGGGAACCATATATTTT
d_call: TRBD2; j_call: TRBJ2-3; cdr3_length: 15; v_call: TRBV6-5; clone_size: .; cdr3_aa: CASSRLAGNTDTQYF; cdr3_nt: TGTGCCAGCAGTCGACTAGCGGGAAACACAGATACGCAGTATTTT
d_call: TRBD2; j_call: TRBJ2-2; cdr3_length: 16; v_call: TRBV29-1; clone_size: .; cdr3_aa: CSAKGLAGGVTGELFF; cdr3_nt: TGCAGCGCTAAGGGACTAGCGGGAGGAGTCACCGGGGAGCTGTTTTTT
d_call: .; j_call: TRBJ1-4; cdr3_length: 16; v_call: TRBV15; clone_size: .; cdr3_aa: CATSRDRGISAEKLFF; cdr3_nt: TGTGCCACCAGCAGAGATCGCGGAATCTCGGCAGAAAAACTGTTTTTT
d_call: TRBD1; j_call: TRBJ1-5; cdr3_length: 15; v_call: TRBV10-3; clone_size: .; cdr3_aa: CAISEVGQGGQPQHF; cdr3_nt: TGTGCCATCAGTGAGGTTGGACAGGGTGGTCAGCCCCAGCATTTT